The clone carrying this TCR beta chain was observed a handful of times. The data belong to a study of spatial heterogeneity in lung cancer. The CDR3 runs 17 residues. V lost 4 bases to trimming and J lost 0 bases, with 19 bases between them. CDR1 MNHEY and CDR2 SVGEGT come from the germline V gene. Time point reported: blood at routine non-recurrence follow-up after resection. TCRdb re-called the 5' RACE reads through MiXCR, storing one row per CDR3 protein. The sample comprises 100,000 to 120,000 distinct CDR3 sequences, under 14% of which are singletons, and less than 25% rests with the top ten. The material was PBMCs, obtained at follow-up. The source is a female donor with early-stage non-small cell lung cancer. The gene calls are TRBV6-2 or TRBV6-3 and TRBJ2-7; the D is unclear. The CDR3 sequence is CASSWETGFPSSYEQYV. In DNA, the CDR3 is TGTGCCAGCAGTTGGGAAACCGGGTTTCCGAGCTCCTACGAGCAGTACGTC.